The rows below give T cell receptor beta chains drawn from one sample of a study of PD-L1 blockade in urothelial cancer. Clones were read by immunoSEQ multiplex PCR, and TCRdb kept only the in-frame ones, dropping some. The table has around 46,000 clones, approximately 90% seen once. The source material was PBMCs, sampled around atezolizumab (anti-PD-L1) treatment. The receptors here all came from a man in his sixties with urothelial cancer. Both conserved end residues are part of each CDR3. A D gene is named only where the DNA matches it firmly. The listing skips clone size in some rows; elsewhere it reads once, few, many or a size class.

d_gene	j_gene	v_gene	abundance	CDR3aa	CDR3nt
NA	TRBJ2-3	TRBV4-3	NA	CASSPLGGGAPDTQYF	TGCGCCAGCAGCCCCCTGGGCGGCGGGGCCCCAGATACGCAGTATTTT
TRBD2	TRBJ2-2	TRBV28	NA	CASSSASGGTGELFF	TGTGCCAGCAGTTCTGCGTCGGGAGGCACCGGGGAGCTGTTTTTT
NA	TRBJ1-6	TRBV21-1	NA	CASSPKGEVKSPLHF	TGTGCCAGCAGCCCAAAGGGGGAAGTAAAATCACCCCTCCACTTT
NA	TRBJ2-3	TRBV20-1	once	CSAWAGDTQYF	TGCAGTGCTTGGGCGGGAGATACGCAGTATTTT
NA	TRBJ2-5	TRBV7-9	NA	CASSPPSGLETQYF	TGTGCCAGCAGCCCCCCGTCCGGGTTGGAGACCCAGTACTTC
NA	TRBJ2-2	TRBV6-1	NA	CASSEWVGTNTGELFF	TGTGCCAGCAGTGAATGGGTCGGGACAAACACCGGGGAGCTGTTTTTT
NA	TRBJ2-7	TRBV27	NA	CASSSRDFLYEQYF	TGTGCCAGCAGTTCGCGGGACTTTTTATACGAGCAGTACTTC
NA	TRBJ2-7	TRBV27	NA	CASSSRGRGYEQYF	TGTGCCAGCAGCTCCCGCGGAAGGGGCTACGAGCAGTACTTC
TRBD1	TRBJ1-5	TRBV4-1	NA	CASSPQGASNQPQHF	TGCGCCAGCAGCCCACAGGGGGCAAGCAATCAGCCCCAGCATTTT
NA	TRBJ1-2	TRBV27	NA	CASTPSTNYGYTF	TGTGCCAGCACCCCCAGTACCAACTATGGCTACACCTTC
NA	TRBJ2-3	TRBV4-2	few	CASSQEYTDTQYF	TGTGCCAGCAGCCAAGAGTACACAGATACGCAGTATTTT
NA	TRBJ1-2	TRBV10-2	NA	CASSETVVYGYTF	TGCGCCAGCAGTGAGACAGTTGTCTATGGCTACACCTTC
NA	TRBJ2-6	TRBV7-8	NA	CASSLAQRGGSGANVLTF	TGTGCCAGCAGCTTAGCCCAGAGGGGAGGATCTGGGGCCAACGTCCTGACTTTC
TRBD2	TRBJ2-1	TRBV4-1	NA	CASSSGTSGYNEQFF	TGCGCCAGCAGTTCCGGGACTAGCGGATACAATGAGCAGTTCTTC
TRBD1	TRBJ2-5	TRBV2	NA	CASSVQGMGETQYF	TGTGCCAGCAGTGTACAGGGGATGGGAGAGACCCAGTACTTC
TRBD2	TRBJ2-7	TRBV7-2	NA	CASSPSGGTGQYF	TGTGCCAGCAGCCCCTCGGGGGGTACGGGGCAGTACTTC
TRBD2	TRBJ2-2	TRBV6-6	NA	CASRPTSGRDAGELFF	TGTGCCAGCAGGCCGACTAGCGGGCGGGACGCCGGGGAGCTGTTTTTT
TRBD1	TRBJ1-1	TRBV19	once	CASRRTGPLNTEAFF	TGTGCCAGTAGGCGGACAGGGCCCTTGAACACTGAAGCTTTCTTT
NA	TRBJ1-1	TRBV29-1	few	CSVERAGDTEAFF	TGCAGCGTTGAAAGGGCGGGGGACACTGAAGCTTTCTTT
TRBD1	TRBJ2-7	TRBV5-1	few	CASSLGPAGGSYEQYF	TGCGCCAGCAGCTTGGGACCTGCAGGGGGATCCTACGAGCAGTACTTC
NA	TRBJ2-5	TRBV11-3	NA	CASSLGVRETQYF	TGTGCCAGCAGCTTAGGAGTTCGAGAGACCCAGTACTTC
NA	TRBJ2-1	TRBV7-8	once	CASSFGGGGSYNEQFF	TGTGCCAGCAGCTTCGGGGGAGGGGGCTCCTACAATGAGCAGTTCTTC
NA	TRBJ2-3	TRBV19	NA	CAASPRAQGYTDTQYF	TGTGCCGCTTCACCCCGGGCCCAGGGTTACACAGATACGCAGTATTTT
NA	TRBJ2-5	TRBV13	NA	CASSPQGITETQYF	TGTGCCAGCAGCCCCCAGGGGATTACGGAGACCCAGTACTTC
NA	TRBJ2-1	TRBV7-9	medium-sized	CASSFMSEQFF	TGTGCCAGCAGCTTTATGTCTGAGCAGTTCTTC
NA	TRBJ2-1	TRBV30	NA	CAWMGGGNEQFF	TGTGCCTGGATGGGGGGTGGCAATGAGCAGTTCTTC
NA	TRBJ1-3	TRBV28	NA	CASSPDRSGNTIYF	TGTGCCAGCAGTCCCGACAGGTCTGGAAACACCATATATTTT
NA	TRBJ1-5	TRBV4-1	once	CASSQDWSSLVPQHF	TGCGCCAGCAGCCAAGATTGGAGTTCCCTGGTGCCCCAGCATTTT
TRBD1	TRBJ1-1	TRBV29-1	NA	CSVDRTGMNTEAFF	TGCAGCGTTGACCGGACAGGGATGAACACTGAAGCTTTCTTT
TRBD2	TRBJ2-7	TRBV28	few	CASSPRGVSSYEQYF	TGTGCCAGCAGTCCCCGGGGGGTGAGCTCCTACGAGCAGTACTTC
NA	TRBJ2-7	TRBV18	NA	CASSPELLGGQYF	TGTGCCAGCTCACCAGAGTTGTTAGGCGGGCAGTACTTC
NA	TRBJ1-6	TRBV9	NA	CASSVGDTRPSPLHF	TGTGCCAGCAGCGTTGGGGACACCCGTCCTTCACCCCTCCACTTT
NA	TRBJ2-1	TRBV11-2	NA	CASALAYEQFF	TGTGCCAGCGCCCTGGCCTATGAGCAGTTCTTC
TRBD2	TRBJ2-7	TRBV11-2	once	CASSAPRLATYEQYF	TGTGCCAGCAGCGCACCGAGACTAGCGACGTACGAGCAGTACTTC
TRBD1	TRBJ2-7	TRBV7-6	NA	CASSWAGTGGSEQYF	TGTGCCAGCAGCTGGGCCGGGACAGGGGGCAGCGAGCAGTACTTC
TRBD1	TRBJ2-3	TRBV10-1	NA	CASSHPGQGTTDTQYF	TGCGCCAGCAGTCACCCGGGACAGGGGACCACAGATACGCAGTATTTT
NA	TRBJ1-2	TRBV5-1	once	CASSSDMTNYGYTF	TGCGCCAGCAGCTCGGACATGACTAACTATGGCTACACCTTC
NA	TRBJ2-3	TRBV9	NA	CASSGGSSTDTQYF	TGTGCCAGCAGCGGCGGTTCTAGCACAGATACGCAGTATTTT
NA	TRBJ2-7	TRBV10-3	few	CATLNRDSSYEQYF	TGTGCCACCCTAAACCGGGACTCCTCCTACGAGCAGTACTTC
NA	TRBJ1-2	TRBV4-3	NA	CASSQDWSGANYGYTF	TGCGCCAGCAGCCAAGATTGGTCCGGGGCTAACTATGGCTACACCTTC
NA	TRBJ2-1	TRBV7-6	NA	CASSLVEWNEQFF	TGTGCCAGCAGCTTAGTAGAGTGGAATGAGCAGTTCTTC
TRBD1	TRBJ1-5	TRBV30	NA	CAWSVRTGASNQPQHF	TGTGCCTGGAGTGTACGGACAGGAGCTAGCAATCAGCCCCAGCATTTT
NA	TRBJ2-5	TRBV11-3	NA	CASSLAGARQETQYF	TGTGCCAGCAGCTTAGCAGGGGCGCGCCAAGAGACCCAGTACTTC
TRBD2	TRBJ2-1	TRBV25-1	NA	CASSEAGGTNEQFF	TGTGCCAGCAGTGAAGCGGGAGGGACCAATGAGCAGTTCTTC
NA	TRBJ2-7	TRBV23-1	NA	CASSRWPPSAYEQYF	TGCGCCAGCAGTCGGTGGCCTCCATCAGCCTACGAGCAGTACTTC
TRBD1	TRBJ1-2	TRBV19	NA	CASDDTRQGIYGYTF	TGTGCCAGCGACGATACGAGACAGGGAATCTATGGCTACACCTTC
TRBD1	TRBJ2-1	TRBV7-3	NA	CASSFGTGEQFF	TGTGCCAGCAGCTTCGGGACAGGCGAGCAGTTCTTC
NA	TRBJ2-3	TRBV5-1	NA	CASSPNPEGTDTQYF	TGCGCCAGCAGCCCCAATCCCGAGGGCACAGATACGCAGTATTTT